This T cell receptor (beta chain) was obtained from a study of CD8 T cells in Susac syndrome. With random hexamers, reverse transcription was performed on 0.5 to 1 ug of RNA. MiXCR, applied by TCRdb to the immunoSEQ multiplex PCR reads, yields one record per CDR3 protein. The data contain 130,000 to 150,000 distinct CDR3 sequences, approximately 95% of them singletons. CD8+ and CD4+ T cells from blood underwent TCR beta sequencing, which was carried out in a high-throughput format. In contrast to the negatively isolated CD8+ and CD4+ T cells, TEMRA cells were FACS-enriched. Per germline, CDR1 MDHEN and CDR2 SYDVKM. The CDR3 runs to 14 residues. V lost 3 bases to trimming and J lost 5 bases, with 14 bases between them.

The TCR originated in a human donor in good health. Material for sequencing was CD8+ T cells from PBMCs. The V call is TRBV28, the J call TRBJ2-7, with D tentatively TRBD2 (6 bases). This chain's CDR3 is CASSFRGFGDEQYF. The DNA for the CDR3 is TGTGCCAGCAGTTTTCGGGGGTTCGGAGACGAGCAGTACTTC.